This TCR beta chain was identified in a study of neurological immune-mediated disorders. This clonotype appeared many times. Each CDR3 protein gets one entry after TCRdb re-called the 5' RACE reads with MiXCR. Of 45,000 to 60,000 distinct CDR3 sequences listed, 10% to 15% are singletons. The time point here: longitudinal time-point 3. The clonotype was recovered from a male donor with HTLV-1-associated myelopathy (HAM/TSP). Sequences were obtained from PBMCs.

In nucleotides, the CDR3 is TGCGCCAGCAGCTTTTCGCACGGGGTGAGCCAAGAGACCCAGTACTTC. The encoded protein is CASSFSHGVSQETQYF. V is TRBV5-1 and J is TRBJ2-5; a possible D gene is TRBD2 (5 bases). CDR3 length: 16 residues. The V gene's germline CDR1 is SGHRS and CDR2 YFSETQ. Trimming cost V 2 bases and J 1 base, with 15 bases left between them.